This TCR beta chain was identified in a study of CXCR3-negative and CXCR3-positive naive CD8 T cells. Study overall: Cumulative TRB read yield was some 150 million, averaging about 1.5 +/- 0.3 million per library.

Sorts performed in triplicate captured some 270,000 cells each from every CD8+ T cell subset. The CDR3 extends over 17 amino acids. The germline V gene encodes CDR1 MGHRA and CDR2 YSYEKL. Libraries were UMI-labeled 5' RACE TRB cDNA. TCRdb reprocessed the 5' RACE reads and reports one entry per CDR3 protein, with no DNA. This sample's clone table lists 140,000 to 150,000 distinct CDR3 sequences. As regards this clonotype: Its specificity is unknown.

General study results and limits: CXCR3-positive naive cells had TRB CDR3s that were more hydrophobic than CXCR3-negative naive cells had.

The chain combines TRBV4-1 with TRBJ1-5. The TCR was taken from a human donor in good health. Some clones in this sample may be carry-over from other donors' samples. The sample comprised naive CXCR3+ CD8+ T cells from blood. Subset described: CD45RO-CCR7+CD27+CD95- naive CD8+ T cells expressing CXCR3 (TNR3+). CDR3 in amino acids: CASSQDRLDYSNQPQHF.